The 22 T cell receptor beta chains below all came from one sample that was sequenced in a study of shared clonotypes between healthy human individuals. Only CD45RO-negative cells positively selected for CCR7 counted as naive CD8 cells, so terminally differentiated effector memory CD45RA+ cells were excluded. Sequencing was performed with immunoSEQ multiplex PCR; in TCRdb, only in-frame clones are kept and a portion is missing. The sample yields about 2 million clones, roughly 94% seen once. The source material was naive CD8+ T cells sorted from blood. The receptor source for this set is a man younger than 30 in good health.

The V call is TRBV21-1, the J call TRBJ2-7; the table names TRBD1, a call not compared with the DNA. TRBV21-1 is an annotated pseudogene. The CDR3 contains 19 residues. CDR3 sequence (DNA): TGTGCCAGCAGCCCCACCGGGACAGGGGCAGCATGGAGCTCCTACGAGCAGTACTTC. Translated, it gives CASSPTGTGAAWSSYEQYF.

The CDR3 region is CASSPNVADSSYNEQFF. CDR3 DNA sequence: TGCGCCAGCAGCCCGAACGTAGCGGATAGCTCCTACAATGAGCAGTTCTTC. The rearrangement uses TRBV5-1 and TRBJ2-1; TRBD2 is a possible D gene (6 bases). The CDR3 runs 17 residues. Per the germline V gene, CDR1 is SGHRS and CDR2 is YFSETQ. Trimming removed 4 bases at V and 0 bases at J, with 17 bases between.

The chain links TRBV7-2 to TRBJ2-3; the D gene could be TRBD1 or TRBD2 (7 bases each). Germline V lookup: CDR1 SGHTA, CDR2 FQGNSA. This CDR3 region has 13 residues. Between the trimmed V and J ends, which lost 5 bases and 3 bases, there was a span of 9 bases. The CDR3 sequence: CASSQGGTDTQYF. The CDR3 DNA is TGTGCCAGCAGCCAGGGGGGGACAGATACGCAGTATTTT.

As to this clone: A read error may produce the germline difference seen at one junction end. This rearrangement joins TRBV4-3 to TRBJ2-7, with D possibly matching TRBD2 (5 bases). Germline CDR1 is LGHNA and CDR2 is YSLEER. The CDR3 covers 13 residues. CDR3 sequence (DNA): TGCGCCAGCAGCCAAGCCGGAGAGGGAGAGCGGTACTTC. Translation gives CASSQAGEGERYF.

This clone was seen only a few times. The chain links TRBV5-8 to TRBJ1-2; no reliable D call. This CDR3 spans 12 amino acids. Germline CDR1 is SGHTS and CDR2 is YDEGEE. The germline V and J ends were trimmed by 3 bases and 6 bases, with 9 bases remaining between them. The CDR3 DNA reads TGTGCCAGCAGCTCATCATTCGATGGCTACACCTTC. Translated: CASSSSFDGYTF.

This chain uses TRBV19 with TRBJ2-7; D is tentatively TRBD1 or TRBD2 (5 bases each). Trimming took 4 bases from V and 1 from J, leaving 11 bases between them. Per the germline V gene, CDR1 is LNHDA and CDR2 is SQIVND (reference sequence). The CDR3 totals 14 residues. CDR3 residues: CASSRDVSSYEQYF. Here the CDR3 DNA reads TGTGCCAGTAGTAGGGACGTCTCTTCCTACGAGCAGTACTTC.

This clone was seen just once. The V and J genes are TRBV19 and TRBJ2-5; 9 positions match TRBD1. This CDR3 spans 13 amino acids. The germline V gene encodes CDR1 LNHDA and CDR2 SQIVND (reference sequence). V lost 6 bases, J lost 5 bases, and 4 bases stayed unmatched. Written as DNA, the CDR3 is TGTGCCAGTAGAACAGGGGGCGTGGAGACCCAGTACTTC. Its protein product is CASRTGGVETQYF.

Here the CDR3 DNA reads TGTGCCTGGAGTTACGGCAGTGCAGGCTATGGCTACACCTTC. Translating it yields CAWSYGSAGYGYTF. This rearrangement joins TRBV30 to TRBJ1-2, with unresolved D. In germline, CDR1 is GTSNPN, CDR2 SVGIG (reference sequence). This CDR3 has 14 residues. The ends were cut back, 2 bases at V and 4 bases at J, with 14 bases in the middle.

The V call is TRBV2, the J call TRBJ2-1, with a possible D match to TRBD1 (5 bases). The ends were cut back, 1 base at V and 10 bases at J, with 11 bases in the middle. In germline, CDR1 is SNHLY, CDR2 FYNNEI. CDR3 length: 13 amino acids. In DNA, the CDR3 is TGTGCCAGCAGTGAAGGTGTAGGGGTCGAGCAGTTCTTC. Translation: CASSEGVGVEQFF. The full variable domain, in which reference TRBV2 and TRBJ2-1 provide the parts outside the CDR3, is EPEVTQTPSHQVTQMGQEVILRCVPISNHLYFYWYRQILGQKVEFLVSFYNNEISEKSEIFDDQFSVERPDGSNFTLKIRSTKLEDSAMYFCASSEGVGVEQFFGPGTRLTVL.

This chain joins TRBV6-5 and TRBJ2-7; tentative D call: TRBD1 (6 bases). Germline assignment: CDR1 MNHEY and CDR2 SVGAGI. V was trimmed by 6 bases and J by 4 bases, leaving 19 bases between them. The CDR3 consists of 15 residues. The CDR3 DNA sequence: TGTGCCAGCAGCCCCGTTGGGGGCGAAGGTTACGAGCAGTACTTC. Its translation is CASSPVGGEGYEQYF.

This chain connects TRBV7-9 to TRBJ1-4, with unresolved D. V shed 6 bases and J shed 12 bases, with 11 bases lying between them. The CDR3 runs 11 residues. Germline-derived CDR1 and CDR2 are SEHNR and FQNEAQ (reference sequence). The CDR3 sequence: CASSSSWELFF. The CDR3, as DNA: TGTGCCAGCAGTTCCAGCTGGGAACTGTTTTTT. Looking up the rest from reference TRBV7-9 and TRBJ1-4 gives the full variable domain: DTGVSQNPRHKITKRGQNVTFRCDPISEHNRLYWYRQTLGQGPEFLTYFQNEAQLEKSRLLSDRFSAERPKGSFSTLEIQRTEQGDSAMYLCASSSSWELFFGSGTQLSVL.

This sequence joins TRBV5-1 and TRBJ2-2, with 9 bases lining up with TRBD2. V gave up 3 bases and J gave up 1 base; unmatched junction bases: 4. CDR1 SGHRS and CDR2 YFSETQ come from the germline V gene. The CDR3 runs 16 residues. The CDR3 DNA sequence: TGCGCCAGCAGCTGGAATAGCGGGGGGAACACCGGGGAGCTGTTTTTT. Its protein is CASSWNSGGNTGELFF. Using reference TRBV5-1 and TRBJ2-2 for the parts outside the CDR3, the full variable domain is KAGVTQTPRYLIKTRGQQVTLSCSPISGHRSVSWYQQTPGQGLQFLFEYFSETQRNKGNFPGRFSGRQFSNSRSEMNVSTLELGDSALYLCASSWNSGGNTGELFFGEGSRLTVL.

This chain links TRBV30 with TRBJ2-7; 8 positions agree with TRBD1. This CDR3 spans 15 amino acids. The germline gives CDR1 GTSNPN, CDR2 SVGIG (reference sequence). V shed 2 bases and J 3 bases; nucleotides not matched to a gene: 9. The CDR3 sequence: CAWSPLRQGSYEQYF. For the CDR3, the DNA is TGTGCCTGGAGTCCCCTTCGACAGGGGAGCTACGAGCAGTACTTC.

The rearrangement joins TRBV13 to TRBJ2-7, with D unresolved. Germline V CDR1 and CDR2: PRHDT, FYEKMQ (reference sequence). The CDR3 length is 13 residues. V lost 6 bases and J 0 bases, leaving 9 bases between the germline ends. The CDR3 nucleotides read TGTGCCAGCAGGTATAGTATCTCCTACGAGCAGTACTTC. It yields the protein CASRYSISYEQYF.

This chain connects TRBV27 to TRBJ2-2, with 12 bases matching TRBD1. Per the germline V gene, CDR1 is MNHEY and CDR2 is SMNVEV (reference sequence). The ends lost 5 bases at V and 3 bases at J; junction bases unmatched: 4. The CDR3 has 16 residues. CDR3 in amino acids: CASSQGQGADTGELFF. The CDR3 region has the DNA TGTGCCAGCAGTCAGGGACAGGGGGCCGACACCGGGGAGCTGTTTTTT.

A note on this clone: Other DNA variants within this sample encode the same CDR3. The rearrangement joins TRBV27 to TRBJ1-5; possible D gene TRBD1, 5 bases. CDR1 and CDR2 from the germline V gene are MNHEY and SMNVEV (reference sequence). The V and J ends lost 3 bases and 6 bases respectively, with 9 bases between them. The CDR3 has 13 amino acids. Written as DNA, the CDR3 is TGTGCCAGCAGTTTTCGGGGGAGTCAGCCCCAGCATTTT. This translates into CASSFRGSQPQHF.

The chain has TRBV28 and TRBJ2-2; the D gene is possibly TRBD1 (6 bases). The length of the CDR3 is 14 residues. CDR1 is MDHEN, CDR2 SYDVKM, per germline. Trimming took off 5 bases at V and 4 bases at J, with 11 bases between the two ends. The CDR3 DNA is TGTGCCAGCAGTGAGACAGGTCCCACCGGGGAGCTGTTTTTT. This translates into CASSETGPTGELFF.

V is TRBV30 and J is TRBJ1-1, with D perhaps matching TRBD1 (5 bases). The germline V gene encodes CDR1 GTSNPN and CDR2 SVGIG (reference sequence). V was trimmed by 5 bases and J by 4 bases, leaving 14 bases between them. The CDR3 covers 13 residues. CDR3 DNA: TGTGCCTGGGGGCGAGTCGGGGGCACTGAAGCTTTCTTT. This codes for CAWGRVGGTEAFF.

The chain couples TRBV28 to TRBJ1-5; 8 bases agree with TRBD1. The CDR3 sequence is 15 residues long. V lost 2 bases to trimming and J lost 5 bases; unmatched junction nucleotides: 5. The germline gives CDR1 MDHEN, CDR2 SYDVKM. This chain's CDR3 is CASSLLNRGDQPQHF. The CDR3 nucleotides read TGTGCCAGCAGTTTACTTAACAGGGGGGATCAGCCCCAGCATTTT.

This chain joins TRBV7-9 and TRBJ2-5, with 7 positions matching TRBD1. V trimming: 5 bases; J trimming: 1 base; junction bases outside the gene matches: 10. This CDR3 has 16 residues. Looked up from germline, CDR1 is SEHNR and CDR2 is FQNEAQ (reference sequence). In DNA, the CDR3 is TGTGCCAGCAGCACCGGGACAGAAAATTCCCAAGAGACCCAGTACTTC. Translating gives CASSTGTENSQETQYF.

The chain uses TRBV18 and TRBJ2-3; D call uncertain. The CDR3 spans 15 residues. Germline loops: CDR1 KGHSH, CDR2 LQKENI. Trimming shortened V by 3 bases and J by 5 bases, and 15 bases separated the two germline ends. The CDR3 sequence is CASSPALSEEDTQYF. The CDR3 DNA is TGTGCCAGCTCACCCGCCCTGAGCGAGGAAGATACGCAGTATTTT. Supplemented by reference TRBV18 and TRBJ2-3, the full variable domain reads NAGVMQNPRHLVRRRGQEARLRCSPMKGHSHVYWYRQLPEEGLKFMVYLQKENIIDESGMPKERFSAEFPKEGPSILRIQQVVRGDSAAYFCASSPALSEEDTQYFGPGTRLTVL.

The chain uses TRBV9 and TRBJ1-5, with D unclear. The length of the CDR3 is 14 residues. V lost 1 base to trimming and J lost 5 bases, with 10 bases between them. The germline gives CDR1 SGDLS, CDR2 YYNGEE. CDR3: CASSVWPRYQPQHF. Written as DNA, the CDR3 is TGTGCCAGCAGCGTATGGCCTCGGTATCAGCCCCAGCATTTT. The whole variable domain, filled in from reference TRBV9 and TRBJ1-5, reads DSGVTQTPKHLITATGQRVTLRCSPRSGDLSVYWYQQSLDQGLQFLIQYYNGEERAKGNILERFSAQQFPDLHSELNLSSLELGDSALYFCASSVWPRYQPQHFGDGTRLSIL.